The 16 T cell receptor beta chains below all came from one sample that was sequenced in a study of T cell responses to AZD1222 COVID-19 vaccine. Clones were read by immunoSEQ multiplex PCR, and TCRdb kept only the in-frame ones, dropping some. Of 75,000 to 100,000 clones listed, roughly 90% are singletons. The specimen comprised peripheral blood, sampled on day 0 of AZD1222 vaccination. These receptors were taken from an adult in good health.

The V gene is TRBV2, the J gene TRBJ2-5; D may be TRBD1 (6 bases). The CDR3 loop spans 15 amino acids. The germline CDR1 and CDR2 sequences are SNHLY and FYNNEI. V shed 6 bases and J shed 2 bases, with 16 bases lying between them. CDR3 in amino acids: CASRGQTLPQETQYF. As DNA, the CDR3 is TGTGCCAGCAGAGGACAGACCCTCCCACAAGAGACCCAGTACTTC.

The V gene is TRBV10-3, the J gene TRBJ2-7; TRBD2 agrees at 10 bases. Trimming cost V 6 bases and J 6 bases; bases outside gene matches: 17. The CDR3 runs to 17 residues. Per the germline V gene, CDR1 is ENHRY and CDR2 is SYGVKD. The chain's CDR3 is CAIRDRAASGRVFEQYF. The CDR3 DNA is TGTGCCATCAGGGACAGGGCAGCTAGCGGGAGAGTGTTCGAGCAGTACTTC.

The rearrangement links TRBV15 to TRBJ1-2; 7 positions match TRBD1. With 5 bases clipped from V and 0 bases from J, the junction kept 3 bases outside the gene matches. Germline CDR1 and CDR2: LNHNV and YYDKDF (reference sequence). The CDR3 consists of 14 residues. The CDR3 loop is CATSGDRANYGYTF. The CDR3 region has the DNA TGTGCCACCAGCGGGGACAGAGCTAACTATGGCTACACCTTC.

This chain's CDR3 is CASSLGTDYNEQFF. The DNA for the CDR3 is TGTGCCAGCAGTTTGGGGACCGACTACAATGAGCAGTTCTTC. The V gene is TRBV6-2 or TRBV6-3, the J gene TRBJ2-1, with D perhaps assigned TRBD1 or TRBD2 (5 bases each). This CDR3 is built from 14 residues. Germline V gene data show CDR1 as MNHEY and CDR2 as SVGEGT. V lost 4 bases and J lost 3, with 10 bases in between.

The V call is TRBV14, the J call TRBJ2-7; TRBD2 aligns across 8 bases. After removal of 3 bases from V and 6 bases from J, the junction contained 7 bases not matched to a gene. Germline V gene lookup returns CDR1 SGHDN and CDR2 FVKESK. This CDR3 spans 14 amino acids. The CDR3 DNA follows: TGTGCCAGCAGCCAGTATACTAGCGGAGCCGAGCAGTACTTC. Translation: CASSQYTSGAEQYF.

CDR3 nucleotide sequence: TGTGCCAGCACCCCAGACAGGGAACATCAGCCCCAGCATTTT. This encodes CASTPDREHQPQHF. The chain has TRBV2 and TRBJ1-5; 7 positions match TRBD1. The ends lost 7 bases at V and 5 bases at J; junction bases unmatched: 8. CDR3 length equals 14 residues. Germline CDR1 and CDR2: SNHLY and FYNNEI.

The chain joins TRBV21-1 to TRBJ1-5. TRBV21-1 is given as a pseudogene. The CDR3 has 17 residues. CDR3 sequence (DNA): TGTGCCAGCAGCAAACCCCGGACCCAGGATAGCAATCAGCCCCAGCATTTT. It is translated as CASSKPRTQDSNQPQHF.

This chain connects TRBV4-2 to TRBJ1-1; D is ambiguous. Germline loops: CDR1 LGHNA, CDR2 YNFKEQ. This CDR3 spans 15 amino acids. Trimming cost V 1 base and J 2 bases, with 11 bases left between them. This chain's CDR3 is CASSQVLQINTEAFF. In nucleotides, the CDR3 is TGTGCCAGCAGCCAAGTGTTGCAGATAAACACTGAAGCTTTCTTT.

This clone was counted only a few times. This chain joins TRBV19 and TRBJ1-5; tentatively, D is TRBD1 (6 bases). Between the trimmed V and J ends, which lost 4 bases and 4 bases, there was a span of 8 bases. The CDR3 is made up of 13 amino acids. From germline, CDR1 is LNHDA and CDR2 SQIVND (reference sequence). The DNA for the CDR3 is TGTGCCAGTAGTAGACAGGAAAATCAGCCCCAGCATTTT. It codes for CASSRQENQPQHF.

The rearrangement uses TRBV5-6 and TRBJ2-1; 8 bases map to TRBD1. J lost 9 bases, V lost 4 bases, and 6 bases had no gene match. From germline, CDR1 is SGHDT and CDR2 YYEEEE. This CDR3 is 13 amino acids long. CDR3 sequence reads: CASSLGRGLEQFF. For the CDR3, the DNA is TGTGCCAGCAGCCTAGGCAGGGGGCTTGAGCAGTTCTTC. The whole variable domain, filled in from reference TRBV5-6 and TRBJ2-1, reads DAGVTQSPTHLIKTRGQQVTLRCSPKSGHDTVSWYQQALGQGPQFIFQYYEEEERQRGNFPDRFSGHQFPNYSSELNVNALLLGDSALYLCASSLGRGLEQFFGPGTRLTVL.

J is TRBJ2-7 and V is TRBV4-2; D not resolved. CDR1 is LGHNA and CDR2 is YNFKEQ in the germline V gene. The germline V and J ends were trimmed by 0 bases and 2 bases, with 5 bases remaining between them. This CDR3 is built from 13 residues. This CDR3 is CASSQEQAYEQYF. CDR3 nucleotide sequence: TGTGCCAGCAGCCAAGAACAAGCCTACGAGCAGTACTTC.

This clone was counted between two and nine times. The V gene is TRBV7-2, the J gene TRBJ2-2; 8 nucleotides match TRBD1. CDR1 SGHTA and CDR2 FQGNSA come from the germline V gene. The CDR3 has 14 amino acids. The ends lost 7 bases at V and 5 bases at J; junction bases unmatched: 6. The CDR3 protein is CASTWTGRTGELFF. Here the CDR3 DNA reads TGTGCCAGCACTTGGACAGGGCGGACCGGGGAGCTGTTTTTT. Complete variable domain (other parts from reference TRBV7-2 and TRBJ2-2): GAGVSQSPSNKVTEKGKDVELRCDPISGHTALYWYRQSLGQGLEFLIYFQGNSAPDKSGLPSDRFSAERTGGSVSTLTIQRTQQEDSAVYLCASTWTGRTGELFFGEGSRLTVL.

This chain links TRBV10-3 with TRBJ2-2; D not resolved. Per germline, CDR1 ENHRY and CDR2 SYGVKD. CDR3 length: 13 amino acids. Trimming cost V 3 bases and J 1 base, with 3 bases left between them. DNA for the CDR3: TGTGCCATCAGTGAAGGGAACACCGGGGAGCTGTTTTTT. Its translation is CAISEGNTGELFF.

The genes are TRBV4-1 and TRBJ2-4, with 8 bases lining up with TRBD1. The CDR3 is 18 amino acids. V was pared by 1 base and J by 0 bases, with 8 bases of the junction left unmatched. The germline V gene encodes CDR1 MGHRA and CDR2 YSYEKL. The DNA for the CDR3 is TGCGCCAGCAGCCAAGGGGGACAGGCCAAACTAGCCAAAAACATTCAGTACTTC. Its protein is CASSQGGQAKLAKNIQYF.

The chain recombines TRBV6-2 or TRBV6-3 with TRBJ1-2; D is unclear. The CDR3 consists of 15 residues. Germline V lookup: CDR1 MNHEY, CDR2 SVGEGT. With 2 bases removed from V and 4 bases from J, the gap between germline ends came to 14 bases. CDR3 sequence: CASSYGPGTGYGYTF. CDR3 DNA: TGTGCCAGCAGTTACGGGCCGGGAACTGGCTATGGCTACACCTTC.

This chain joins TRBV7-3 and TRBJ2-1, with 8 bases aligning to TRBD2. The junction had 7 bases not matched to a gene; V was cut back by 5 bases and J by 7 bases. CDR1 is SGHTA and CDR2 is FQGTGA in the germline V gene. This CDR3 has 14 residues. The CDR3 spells CASSPPGLENEQFF. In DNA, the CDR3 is TGTGCCAGCAGCCCCCCGGGACTAGAGAATGAGCAGTTCTTC.